The 29 T cell receptor beta chains given below trace back to one sample, sequenced in a study of T cells in Graves' hyperthyroidism and ophthalmopathy (dated by TCRdb to about 2019). The method was multiplex PCR. Instrument on record: Illumina HiSeq 2000. Amplification of TCR beta CDR3 regions was carried out from RNA transcripts. For the first round of RT-PCR on the TCR CDR3, the HTBI primer set was used together with the Qiagen OneStep RT-PCR kit. TCRdb trimmed the raw reads at Q25, called clones with MiXCR and kept productive beta chains. Duplicate CDR3 protein sequences are folded into a single record with the most common DNA and genes. Present in this sample are hundreds of thousands of distinct CDR3 sequences, more than 30% of which were seen just once. The ten largest clones represent around 9.3% of the sample. Sequenced material: blood. Every receptor here comes from a young man with Graves' hyperthyroidism.

This rearrangement joins TRBV5-1 to TRBJ2-7; 7 bases agree with TRBD2. The germline gives CDR1 SGHRS, CDR2 YFSETQ. This CDR3 region has 14 residues. J lost 4 bases, V lost 3 bases, and 7 bases had no gene match. CDR3 sequence reads: CASSSGGGDYEQYF. The CDR3, as DNA: TGCGCCAGCAGCTCGGGGGGAGGGGATTACGAGCAGTACTTC. The variable domain in full, completed from reference TRBV5-1 and TRBJ2-7, reads KAGVTQTPRYLIKTRGQQVTLSCSPISGHRSVSWYQQTPGQGLQFLFEYFSETQRNKGNFPGRFSGRQFSNSRSEMNVSTLELGDSALYLCASSSGGGDYEQYFGPGTRLTVT.

The V call is TRBV13, the J call TRBJ2-7, with 7 positions matching TRBD2. The CDR3 contains 13 residues. CDR1 and CDR2 from the germline V gene are PRHDT and FYEKMQ (reference sequence). The V and J ends lost 5 bases and 6 bases, in that order; junction bases with no gene match: 7. The CDR3: CASSPILACEQYF. Written as DNA, the CDR3 is TGTGCCAGCAGCCCCATACTAGCGTGCGAGCAGTACTTC.

Comments on this clonotype: A much larger clone lies one base from this, so it may be a read error. V and J are TRBV10-3 and TRBJ1-6; D is possibly TRBD1 (6 bases). V was trimmed by 6 bases and J by 6 bases, leaving 9 bases between them. CDR1 is ENHRY, CDR2 SYGVKD, per germline. The CDR3 extends over 13 amino acids. For the CDR3, the DNA is TGTGCCATCAGGGGGGCCCCTAATTCACCCCTCCACTTT. This gives the protein CAIRGAPNSPLHF.

The chain links TRBV7-8 to TRBJ2-5, with 9 bases fitting TRBD2. This CDR3 spans 14 amino acids. Germline-derived CDR1 and CDR2 are SGHVS and FQNEAQ. V was clipped by 5 bases and J by 5 bases; unmatched bases: 6. The CDR3 loop reads CASSRAGGWETQYF. As DNA, the CDR3 is TGTGCCAGCAGCCGAGCGGGGGGTTGGGAGACCCAGTACTTC. The full variable domain, in which reference TRBV7-8 and TRBJ2-5 provide the parts outside the CDR3, is GAGVSQSPRYKVAKRGQDVALRCDPISGHVSLFWYQQALGQGPEFLTYFQNEAQLDKSGLPSDRFFAERPEGSVSTLKIQRTQQEDSAVYLCASSRAGGWETQYFGPGTRLLVL.

This clonotype was seen many times. This rearrangement joins TRBV4-3 to TRBJ1-6; D is undetermined. The germline V gene encodes CDR1 LGHNA and CDR2 YSLEER. The CDR3 runs 16 residues. V was pared by 1 base and J by 11 bases, with 18 bases between. The CDR3 spells CASSQGDGRAWTPLHF. Here the CDR3 DNA reads TGCGCCAGCAGCCAAGGTGACGGGCGGGCGTGGACACCCCTCCACTTT.

The rearrangement links TRBV24-1 to TRBJ1-5, with D perhaps TRBD1 (5 bases). This CDR3 comprises 14 residues. Germline V gives CDR1 KGHDR, CDR2 SFDVKD. V lost 9 bases and J 11 bases, leaving 22 bases between the germline ends. The CDR3 spells CATGSGTERETQHF. CDR3 coding DNA: TGTGCCACCGGATCCGGGACCGAACGCGAGACCCAGCATTTT.

This clonotype was detected a few times. The chain combines TRBV7-3 with TRBJ2-7; 12 bases match TRBD2. This CDR3 contains 19 residues. Per the germline V gene, CDR1 is SGHTA and CDR2 is FQGTGA. J was trimmed by 0 bases and V by 5 bases; bases with no gene match: 14. CDR3 amino acids: CASSPTPGLAGPYSYEQYF. The CDR3 DNA follows: TGTGCCAGCAGCCCGACACCGGGACTAGCGGGCCCTTACTCCTACGAGCAGTACTTC.

This sequence joins TRBV20-1 and TRBJ1-1; a weak D match, TRBD1 (5 bases). Deletions cut 5 bases from V and 9 bases from J, with 13 bases between. The germline gives CDR1 DFQATT, CDR2 SNEGSKA (reference sequence). CDR3 length: 11 amino acids. The CDR3 loop reads CSADPTGKAFF. DNA for the CDR3: TGCAGTGCTGACCCTACAGGTAAAGCTTTCTTT.

The chain recombines TRBV19 with TRBJ2-2, with 7 bases that match TRBD1. Trimming cost V 9 bases and J 7 bases; bases outside gene matches: 5. The CDR3 totals 12 residues. The V gene's germline CDR1 is LNHDA and CDR2 SQIVND (reference sequence). The CDR3 DNA reads as TGTGCCAGAACCCAGGGGGACGGGGAGCTGTTTTTT. As protein: CARTQGDGELFF.

The chain combines TRBV25-1 with TRBJ2-5; perhaps TRBD1 as D (6 bases). The V end lost 5 bases, the J end lost 3 bases, and 13 bases lay between the germline ends. From germline, CDR1 is MGHDK and CDR2 SYGVNS. This CDR3 is built from 14 residues. CDR3 sequence reads: CASSRRTAEETQYF. DNA of the CDR3: TGTGCCAGCAGTCGGAGGACAGCGGAAGAGACCCAGTACTTC.

This clonotype was detected a few times. The chain uses TRBV2 and TRBJ2-7; 9 nucleotides agree with TRBD1. From germline, CDR1 is SNHLY and CDR2 FYNNEI. This CDR3 spans 16 amino acids. The ends lost 2 bases at V and 2 bases at J; junction bases unmatched: 7. The CDR3 loop reads CASSESKGQGTYEQYF. DNA of the CDR3: TGTGCCAGCAGTGAATCTAAAGGACAGGGGACCTACGAGCAGTACTTC.

This clonotype was recorded many times. The CDR3 spells CASSQDRWLYF. As DNA, the CDR3 is TGTGCCAGCAGCCAAGATCGGTGGCTGTACTTC. This chain links TRBV4-2 with TRBJ2-7; D is uncertain. The CDR3 spans 11 residues. Germline V gene data show CDR1 as LGHNA and CDR2 as YNFKEQ. V was shortened by 0 bases and J by 12 bases, with 9 bases between the two germline ends.

The gene calls are TRBV7-6 and TRBJ2-6, with D possibly being TRBD1 (6 bases). The V gene lost 4 bases and the J gene lost 0 bases, with 13 bases spanning the gap. CDR3 length: 17 amino acids. Germline V gives CDR1 SGHVS, CDR2 FNYEAQ. Here the CDR3 reads CASSSSQGSSGANVLTF. The DNA of the CDR3 is TGTGCCAGCAGCTCTTCTCAGGGGAGCTCTGGGGCCAACGTCCTGACTTTC.

A few counts support this clonotype. The chain employs TRBV5-6 and TRBJ2-5; D ambiguous. The CDR3 loop spans 15 amino acids. CDR1 SGHDT and CDR2 YYEEEE come from the germline V gene. V lost 2 bases to trimming and J lost 0 bases, with 11 bases between them. In nucleotides, the CDR3 is TGTGCCAGCAGCTTTGAGCTACAGTACCAAGAGACCCAGTACTTC. This codes for CASSFELQYQETQYF.

CDR3 in DNA: TGCAGTCCCTCCCCCTCTGGGGCCACTGAAGCTTTCTTT. This translates into CSPSPSGATEAFF. This chain links TRBV29-1 with TRBJ1-1; D possibly corresponds to TRBD1 (5 bases). Germline V lookup: CDR1 SQVTM, CDR2 ANQGSEA. The CDR3 spans 13 residues. The complete variable domain, with remaining parts taken from reference TRBV29-1 and TRBJ1-1, reads SAVISQKPSRDICQRGTSLTIQCQVDSQVTMMFWYRQQPGQSLTLIATANQGSEATYESGFVIDKFPISRPNLTFSTLTVSNMSPEDSSIYLCSPSPSGATEAFFGQGTRLTVV.

In its sample, this clonotype was seen many times. The rearrangement links TRBV7-2 to TRBJ1-1, with no clear D. This CDR3 is built from 13 residues. The germline CDR1 and CDR2 sequences are SGHTA and FQGNSA. The germline V and J ends were trimmed by 10 bases and 3 bases, with 15 bases remaining between them. The CDR3 protein is CATPSRFYTEAFF. The CDR3 bases are TGTGCCACCCCCTCCAGATTCTACACTGAAGCTTTCTTT. Together with reference TRBV7-2 and TRBJ1-1, the CDR3 gives the full variable domain: GAGVSQSPSNKVTEKGKDVELRCDPISGHTALYWYRQSLGQGLEFLIYFQGNSAPDKSGLPSDRFSAERTGGSVSTLTIQRTQQEDSAVYLCATPSRFYTEAFFGQGTRLTVV.

This clonotype was seen repeatedly, ten times or more. The gene calls are TRBV7-9 and TRBJ1-4; TRBD1 might be the D (5 bases). V was cut by 1 base and J by 8 bases, with 20 bases left in between. The germline V gene encodes CDR1 SEHNR and CDR2 FQNEAQ (reference sequence). The CDR3 is made up of 17 amino acids. The CDR3: CASSLVGWGTAEEKLFF. The CDR3 DNA sequence: TGTGCCAGCAGCTTAGTCGGTTGGGGGACGGCAGAGGAAAAACTGTTTTTT. The full variable domain, in which reference TRBV7-9 and TRBJ1-4 provide the parts outside the CDR3, is DTGVSQNPRHKITKRGQNVTFRCDPISEHNRLYWYRQTLGQGPEFLTYFQNEAQLEKSRLLSDRFSAERPKGSFSTLEIQRTEQGDSAMYLCASSLVGWGTAEEKLFFGSGTQLSVL.

V and J are TRBV2 and TRBJ2-7; 8 bases match TRBD1. Germline V gene lookup returns CDR1 SNHLY and CDR2 FYNNEI. The CDR3 is 14 amino acids. V was pared by 10 bases and J by 6 bases, with 14 bases of the junction left unmatched. The CDR3 DNA reads as TGTGCCACCGATCGACCGGGACAGGTCGGCGAGCAGTACTTC. Its protein is CATDRPGQVGEQYF.

With respect to this clonotype: At one of its ends the junction is not consistent with the germline gene, which may arise from a read error. The chain employs TRBV15 and TRBJ2-5; the D gene could be TRBD1 or TRBD2 (6 bases each). From germline, CDR1 is LNHNV and CDR2 YYDKDF (reference sequence). This CDR3 has 15 residues. In nucleotides, the CDR3 is TGTGCCGCCAGCAGCGAGGGGGGACCTAGGGAGACCCAGTACTTC. This gives the protein CAASSEGGPRETQYF.

The gene calls are TRBV7-9 and TRBJ1-1; TRBD1 might be the D (5 bases). Trimming pared 8 bases from V and 3 bases from J, leaving 16 bases between. This CDR3 spans 14 amino acids. CDR1 SEHNR and CDR2 FQNEAQ come from the germline V gene (reference sequence). The CDR3 sequence: CASRPGTVDTEAFF. As DNA, the CDR3 is TGTGCCAGCCGTCCCGGGACGGTGGACACTGAAGCTTTCTTT.

This clonotype turned up a few times. The rearrangement links TRBV6-5 to TRBJ2-2; 13 positions agree with TRBD2. The V gene's germline CDR1 is MNHEY and CDR2 SVGAGI. The CDR3 has 16 amino acids. With V trimmed by 6 bases and J by 3 bases, 4 bases remained unmatched. The chain's CDR3 is CASSKLAGGHTGELFF. The CDR3 nucleotides read TGTGCCAGCAGCAAACTAGCGGGAGGGCACACCGGGGAGCTGTTTTTT.

This rearrangement joins TRBV5-1 to TRBJ2-5; TRBD1 matches 7 bases. The length of the CDR3 is 14 residues. Germline V lookup: CDR1 SGHRS, CDR2 YFSETQ. The J segment lost 4 bases and the V segment lost 6 bases, leaving 9 bases of the junction unmatched. This chain's CDR3 is CASTREGARETQYF. The CDR3 DNA follows: TGCGCCAGCACCCGTGAGGGGGCGAGAGAGACCCAGTACTTC. The full variable domain, in which reference TRBV5-1 and TRBJ2-5 provide the parts outside the CDR3, is KAGVTQTPRYLIKTRGQQVTLSCSPISGHRSVSWYQQTPGQGLQFLFEYFSETQRNKGNFPGRFSGRQFSNSRSEMNVSTLELGDSALYLCASTREGARETQYFGPGTRLLVL.

This clonotype has a count of ten or more. The genes are TRBV7-8 and TRBJ1-5; D call uncertain. Germline V CDR1 and CDR2: SGHVS, FQNEAQ. Trimming took off 4 bases at V and 4 bases at J, with 14 bases between the two ends. The CDR3 length is 15 residues. CDR3 loop: CASSSLRGFNQPQHF. The CDR3 region has the DNA TGTGCCAGCAGCTCTCTACGTGGGTTTAATCAGCCCCAGCATTTT.

The rearrangement joins TRBV2 to TRBJ2-7; 10 nucleotides agree with TRBD1. The CDR3 extends over 13 amino acids. The germline V gene encodes CDR1 SNHLY and CDR2 FYNNEI. The V segment lost 8 bases and the J segment 6 bases; nucleotides outside the gene matches: 7. The CDR3 bases are TGTGCCAGCTCCCGGACAGGGGGAGGCGAGCAGTACTTC. This codes for CASSRTGGGEQYF.

This clonotype was picked up one time. A read error is possible here, since a much larger clone lies one base away. The chain employs TRBV12-3 or TRBV12-4 and TRBJ2-6; D ambiguous. The CDR3 contains 12 residues. CDR3 nucleotides: TGTGTCAGCAGTGACGGGGCCAACGTCCTGACTTTC. Its translation: CVSSDGANVLTF.

The chain joins TRBV2 to TRBJ2-7, with D uncertain. The J call may not be correct, given that the DNA end is closer to TRBJ2-1. This CDR3 has 10 residues. Germline-derived CDR1 and CDR2 are SNHLY and FYNNEI. CDR3 DNA sequence: TGTGCCAGCAGTGGCCCTGAGCAGTTCTTC. It encodes CASSGPEQFF.

Only a few counts were recorded for this clonotype. This chain links TRBV20-1 with TRBJ2-5, with TRBD2 as a possible D gene (5 bases). Germline V lookup: CDR1 DFQATT, CDR2 SNEGSKA (reference sequence). V was pared by 6 bases and J by 3 bases, with 14 bases between. This CDR3 is 13 amino acids long. CDR3 sequence: CSASKGLEETQYF. DNA for the CDR3: TGCAGTGCCTCGAAAGGACTCGAAGAGACCCAGTACTTC.

The chain uses TRBV9 and TRBJ2-5, with TRBD2 matching 9 bases. The germline CDR1 and CDR2 sequences are SGDLS and YYNGEE. This CDR3 region has 16 residues. The V segment lost 3 bases and the J segment 1 base; nucleotides outside the gene matches: 7. The DNA for the CDR3 is TGTGCCAGCAGCGCAGGTAGTAGCGGGGGCCAAGAGACCCAGTACTTC. As protein: CASSAGSSGGQETQYF.

A word on this clonotype: One end of the junction does not line up with germline, which may come from a read error. The chain is built from TRBV6-5 and TRBJ1-1; D gene uncertain. The CDR3 has 13 residues. Looked up from germline, CDR1 is MNHEY and CDR2 is SVGAGI. The CDR3 is CAISYPVWTEAFF. The CDR3 nucleotides are TGTGCCATCAGTTACCCTGTGTGGACTGAAGCTTTCTTT.